This is a list of T cell receptor beta chains from one sample in a study of blood T cell repertoires in COVID-19. The repertoire was sequenced with immunoSEQ multiplex PCR; TCRdb's copy has only in-frame clones and lacks some. The data contain around 200,000 clones, roughly 80% of them singletons. Material: peripheral blood. The receptor set was obtained from a human donor in a cohort sampled during active COVID-19. The CDR3 runs from the conserved cysteine through the conserved F or W. Fields, in order: D gene, V gene, clone size, CDR3 length, J gene, CDR3 DNA, CDR3 protein. A D gene is named only where the DNA matches it firmly. The size field is filled for only some rows; it gives once, few, many or a size class.

.	TRBV9	.	12	TRBJ1-2	TGTGCCAGCAGCGTTTCGGGAGGCGGCTACACCTTC	CASSVSGGGYTF
TRBD1	TRBV4-2	once	16	TRBJ2-1	TGTGCCAGCAGCCAAGATCAGGGGGTCGGATACAATGAGCAGTTCTTC	CASSQDQGVGYNEQFF
TRBD1	TRBV29-1	.	14	TRBJ2-7	TGCAGCGTTGTCCCCCGGACAGGGTTGGGCGAGCAGTACTTC	CSVVPRTGLGEQYF
.	TRBV19	few	14	TRBJ1-2	TGTGCCAGTAGTGGGGCAGGACGTTCCTATGGCTACACCTTC	CASSGAGRSYGYTF
.	TRBV7-2	.	13	TRBJ2-2	TGTGCCAGCAGCCACGACTACACCGGGGAGCTGTTTTTT	CASSHDYTGELFF
.	TRBV5-6	.	15	TRBJ1-4	TGTGCCAGCAGCTTGGCCGGGCAGGGTCATGAAAAACTGTTTTTT	CASSLAGQGHEKLFF
.	TRBV12-3/TRBV12-4	.	12	TRBJ2-2	TGTGCCAGCACCGTTATCTCCGGGGAGCTGTTTTTT	CASTVISGELFF
TRBD1	TRBV24-1	.	16	TRBJ1-4	TGTGCCACCAGTGATGACAGGGGGCGCCCCAATGAAAAACTGTTTTTT	CATSDDRGRPNEKLFF
.	TRBV3-1/TRBV3-2	.	15	TRBJ1-5	TGTGCCAGCAGCCAAGGAACGGTGGGCAATCAGCCCCAGCATTTT	CASSQGTVGNQPQHF
TRBD2	TRBV7-9	.	17	TRBJ2-1	TGTGCCAGCAGGGGGACTAGCGGGGACAGGGTCTACAATGAGCAGTTCTTC	CASRGTSGDRVYNEQFF
TRBD2	TRBV6-1	.	16	TRBJ2-1	TGTGCCAGCAGTGACATGGCGGGGGGACGTCACAATGAGCAGTTCTTC	CASSDMAGGRHNEQFF
.	TRBV5-6	.	13	TRBJ2-1	TGTGCCAGCAGCCCACGGTCCGGGAATGAGCAGTTCTTC	CASSPRSGNEQFF
TRBD2	TRBV27	.	14	TRBJ2-1	TGTGCCAGCTTAGGGCTAGCGGGCGTCTCAAAGCAGTTCTTC	CASLGLAGVSKQFF
TRBD2	TRBV7-9	.	15	TRBJ2-3	TGTGCCAGCAGCTTAGCGTCTAGCGGGGGGGATACGCAGTATTTT	CASSLASSGGDTQYF
TRBD2	TRBV19	.	17	TRBJ2-2	TGTGCCAGTAGTATAGTAGCGGGGGCTAGGAACGGCGGGGAGCTGTTTTTT	CASSIVAGARNGGELFF
TRBD2	TRBV5-1	.	14	TRBJ2-7	TGCGCCAGCAGCGTCGGGGGGGCGATATACGAGCAGTACTTC	CASSVGGAIYEQYF
.	TRBV10-1	.	13	TRBJ2-7	TGCGCCAGCAGTGAGGGACAAGGCTACGAGCAGTACTTC	CASSEGQGYEQYF
.	TRBV11-1	.	14	TRBJ2-3	TGTGCCAGCAGCTGGCAGGTTGACACAGATACGCAGTATTTT	CASSWQVDTDTQYF
.	TRBV5-6	.	15	TRBJ2-3	TGTGCCAGCAGCGAAGGGCTAGCGAGCACAGATACGCAGTATTTT	CASSEGLASTDTQYF
.	TRBV30	few	12	TRBJ1-2	TGTGCCTGGAGTGCCAGGAACTATGGCTACACCTTC	CAWSARNYGYTF
TRBD1	TRBV15	.	12	TRBJ2-2	TGTGCCACCAGCCAGGGGGCCGGGGAGCTGTTTTTT	CATSQGAGELFF
TRBD1	TRBV4-1	.	17	TRBJ1-2	TGCGCCAGCAGCCAAGATGGTTCCAGGGGGAATAACTATGGCTACACCTTC	CASSQDGSRGNNYGYTF
TRBD1	TRBV5-4	.	13	TRBJ1-2	TGTGCCAGCAGCTCCGACAGGGTTGGGGGCTACACCTTC	CASSSDRVGGYTF
TRBD1	TRBV9	.	15	TRBJ2-7	TGTGCCAGCTCCGCCGGGGGACAGGGGTCCCACGAGCAGTACTTC	CASSAGGQGSHEQYF
.	TRBV6-5	.	14	TRBJ1-1	TGTGCCAGCAGCCAGGTCAGGGAGGCCACTGAAGCTTTCTTT	CASSQVREATEAFF